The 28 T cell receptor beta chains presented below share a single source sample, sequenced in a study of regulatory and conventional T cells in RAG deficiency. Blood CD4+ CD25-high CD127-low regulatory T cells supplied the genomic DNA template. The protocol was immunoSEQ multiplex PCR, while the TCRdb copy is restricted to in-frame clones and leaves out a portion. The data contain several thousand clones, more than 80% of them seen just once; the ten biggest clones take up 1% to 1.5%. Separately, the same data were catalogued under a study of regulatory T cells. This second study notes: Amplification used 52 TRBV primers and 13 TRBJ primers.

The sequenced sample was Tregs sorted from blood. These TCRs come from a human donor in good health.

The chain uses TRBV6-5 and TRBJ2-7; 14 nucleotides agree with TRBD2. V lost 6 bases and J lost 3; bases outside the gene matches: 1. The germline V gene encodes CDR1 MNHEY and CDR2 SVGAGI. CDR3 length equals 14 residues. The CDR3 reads CASSGTSGSYEQYF. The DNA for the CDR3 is TGTGCCAGCAGCGGGACTAGCGGGAGCTACGAGCAGTACTTC.

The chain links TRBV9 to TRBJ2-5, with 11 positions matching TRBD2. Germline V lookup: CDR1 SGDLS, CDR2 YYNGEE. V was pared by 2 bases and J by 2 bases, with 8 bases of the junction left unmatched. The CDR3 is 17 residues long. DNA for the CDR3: TGTGCCAGCAGCGTTAGCGGGAGGGCTATCCCGCAAGAGACCCAGTACTTC. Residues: CASSVSGRAIPQETQYF.

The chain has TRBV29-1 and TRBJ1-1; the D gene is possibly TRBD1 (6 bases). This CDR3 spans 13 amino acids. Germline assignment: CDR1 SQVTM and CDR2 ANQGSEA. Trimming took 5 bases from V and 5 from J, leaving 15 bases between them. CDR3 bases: TGCAGCGTTTGGAGGGGGGGCGGAACTGAAGCTTTCTTT. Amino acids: CSVWRGGGTEAFF. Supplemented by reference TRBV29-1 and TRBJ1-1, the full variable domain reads SAVISQKPSRDICQRGTSLTIQCQVDSQVTMMFWYRQQPGQSLTLIATANQGSEATYESGFVIDKFPISRPNLTFSTLTVSNMSPEDSSIYLCSVWRGGGTEAFFGQGTRLTVV.

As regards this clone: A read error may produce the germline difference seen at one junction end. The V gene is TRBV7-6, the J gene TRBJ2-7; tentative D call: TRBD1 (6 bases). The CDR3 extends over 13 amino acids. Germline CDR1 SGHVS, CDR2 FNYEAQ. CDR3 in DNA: TGTGCTAGCAGCTTAGAACAGGGCTACGAGCAGTACTTC. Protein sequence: CASSLEQGYEQYF.

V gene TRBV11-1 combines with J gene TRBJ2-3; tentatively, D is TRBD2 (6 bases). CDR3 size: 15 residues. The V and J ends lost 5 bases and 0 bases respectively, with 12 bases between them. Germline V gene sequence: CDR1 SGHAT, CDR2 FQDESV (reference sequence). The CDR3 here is CASSPGLLSTDTQYF. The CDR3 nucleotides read TGTGCCAGCAGCCCCGGACTACTTAGCACAGATACGCAGTATTTT. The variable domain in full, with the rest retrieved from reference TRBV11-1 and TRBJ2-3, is EAEVAQSPRYKITEKSQAVAFWCDPISGHATLYWYRQILGQGPELLVQFQDESVVDDSQLPKDRFSAERLKGVDSTLKIQPAELGDSAMYLCASSPGLLSTDTQYFGPGTRLTVL.

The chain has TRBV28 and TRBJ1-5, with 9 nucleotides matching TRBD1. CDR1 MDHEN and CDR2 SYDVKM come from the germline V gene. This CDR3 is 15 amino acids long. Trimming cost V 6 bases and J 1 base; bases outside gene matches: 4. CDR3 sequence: CASSPGTGSNQPQHF. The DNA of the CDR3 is TGTGCCAGCAGCCCGGGGACAGGGAGCAATCAGCCCCAGCATTTT.

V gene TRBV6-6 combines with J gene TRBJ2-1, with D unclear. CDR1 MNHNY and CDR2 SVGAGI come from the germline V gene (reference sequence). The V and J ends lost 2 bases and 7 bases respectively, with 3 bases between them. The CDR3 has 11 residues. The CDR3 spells CASSYINEQFF. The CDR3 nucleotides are TGTGCCAGCAGTTACATAAATGAGCAGTTCTTC.

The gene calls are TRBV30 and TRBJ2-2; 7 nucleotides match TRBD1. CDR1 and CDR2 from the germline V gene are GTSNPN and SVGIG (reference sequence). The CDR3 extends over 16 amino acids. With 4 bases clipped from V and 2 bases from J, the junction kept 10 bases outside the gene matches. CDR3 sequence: CAWKTGRLANTGELFF. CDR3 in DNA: TGTGCCTGGAAGACAGGGAGATTAGCAAACACCGGGGAGCTGTTTTTT.

In DNA, the CDR3 is TGTGCCAGCAGCCTCGGGGGATACGAGCAGTACTTC. It yields the protein CASSLGGYEQYF. The chain joins TRBV14 to TRBJ2-7, with a weak D call TRBD2 (6 bases). The CDR3 runs 12 residues. V gave up 4 bases and J gave up 4 bases, with 8 bases separating them. Germline CDR1 reads SGHDN; CDR2 reads FVKESK.

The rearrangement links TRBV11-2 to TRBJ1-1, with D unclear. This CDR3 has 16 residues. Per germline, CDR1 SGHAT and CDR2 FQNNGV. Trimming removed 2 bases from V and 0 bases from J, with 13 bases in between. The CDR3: CASSLPLTVLNTEAFF. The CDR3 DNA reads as TGTGCCAGCAGCTTACCCCTTACAGTTTTGAACACTGAAGCTTTCTTT.

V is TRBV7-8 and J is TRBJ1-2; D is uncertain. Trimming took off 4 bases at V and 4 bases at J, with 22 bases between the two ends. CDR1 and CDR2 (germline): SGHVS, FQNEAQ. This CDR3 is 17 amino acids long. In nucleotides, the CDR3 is TGTGCCAGCAGCTCACCGAAGCTTACCCGAAAGACCTATGGCTACACCTTC. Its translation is CASSSPKLTRKTYGYTF.

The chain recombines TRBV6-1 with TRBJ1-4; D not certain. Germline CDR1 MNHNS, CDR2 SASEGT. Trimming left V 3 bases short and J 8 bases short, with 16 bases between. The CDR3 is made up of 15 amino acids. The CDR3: CASSDGWGIGEKLFF. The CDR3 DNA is TGTGCCAGCAGTGACGGATGGGGAATTGGAGAAAAACTGTTTTTT.

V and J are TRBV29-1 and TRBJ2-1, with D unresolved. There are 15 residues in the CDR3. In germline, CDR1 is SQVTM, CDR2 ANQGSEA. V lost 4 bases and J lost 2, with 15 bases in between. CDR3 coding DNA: TGCAGCGTTGGATTTGGCGGAAGCCCCTACAATGAGCAGTTCTTC. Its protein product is CSVGFGGSPYNEQFF.

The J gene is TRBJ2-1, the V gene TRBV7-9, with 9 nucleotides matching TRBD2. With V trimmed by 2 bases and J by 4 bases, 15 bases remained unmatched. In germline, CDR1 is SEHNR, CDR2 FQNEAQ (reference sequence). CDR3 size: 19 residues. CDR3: CASSLPRVKGLALYNEQFF. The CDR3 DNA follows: TGTGCCAGCAGCTTACCGCGGGTTAAGGGACTAGCCTTATACAATGAGCAGTTCTTC. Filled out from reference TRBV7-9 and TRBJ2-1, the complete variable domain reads DTGVSQNPRHKITKRGQNVTFRCDPISEHNRLYWYRQTLGQGPEFLTYFQNEAQLEKSRLLSDRFSAERPKGSFSTLEIQRTEQGDSAMYLCASSLPRVKGLALYNEQFFGPGTRLTVL.

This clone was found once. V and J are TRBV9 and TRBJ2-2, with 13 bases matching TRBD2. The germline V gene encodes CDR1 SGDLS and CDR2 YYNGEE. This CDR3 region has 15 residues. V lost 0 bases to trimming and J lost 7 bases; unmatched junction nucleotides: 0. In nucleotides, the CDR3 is TGTGCCAGCAGCGTAGGGACTAGCGGGGGCGGGGAGCTGTTTTTT. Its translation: CASSVGTSGGGELFF. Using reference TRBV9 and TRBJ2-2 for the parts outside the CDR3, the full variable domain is DSGVTQTPKHLITATGQRVTLRCSPRSGDLSVYWYQQSLDQGLQFLIQYYNGEERAKGNILERFSAQQFPDLHSELNLSSLELGDSALYFCASSVGTSGGGELFFGEGSRLTVL.

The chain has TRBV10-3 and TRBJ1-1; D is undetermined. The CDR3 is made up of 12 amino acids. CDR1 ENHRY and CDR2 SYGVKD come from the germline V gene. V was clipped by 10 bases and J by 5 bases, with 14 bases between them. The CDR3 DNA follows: TGTGCCACCGCGACCCACGTAACTGAAGCTTTCTTT. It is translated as CATATHVTEAFF.

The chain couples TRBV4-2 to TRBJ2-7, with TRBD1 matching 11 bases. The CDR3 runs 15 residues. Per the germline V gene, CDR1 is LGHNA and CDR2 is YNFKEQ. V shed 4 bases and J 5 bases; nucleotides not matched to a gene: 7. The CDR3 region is CASSPTGQGGNEQYF. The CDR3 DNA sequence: TGTGCCAGCAGCCCAACGGGACAGGGGGGCAACGAGCAGTACTTC.

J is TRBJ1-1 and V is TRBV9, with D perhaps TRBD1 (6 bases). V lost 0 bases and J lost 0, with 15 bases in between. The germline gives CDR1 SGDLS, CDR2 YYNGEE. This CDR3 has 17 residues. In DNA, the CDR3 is TGTGCCAGCAGCGTAGCTGGGGGGGGCCACATGAACACTGAAGCTTTCTTT. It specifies CASSVAGGGHMNTEAFF.

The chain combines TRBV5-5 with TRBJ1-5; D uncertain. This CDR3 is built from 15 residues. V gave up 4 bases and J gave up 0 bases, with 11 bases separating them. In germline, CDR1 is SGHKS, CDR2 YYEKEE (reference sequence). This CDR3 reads CASSRPGDSNQPQHF. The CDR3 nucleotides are TGTGCCAGCAGCCGTCCAGGAGATAGCAATCAGCCCCAGCATTTT.

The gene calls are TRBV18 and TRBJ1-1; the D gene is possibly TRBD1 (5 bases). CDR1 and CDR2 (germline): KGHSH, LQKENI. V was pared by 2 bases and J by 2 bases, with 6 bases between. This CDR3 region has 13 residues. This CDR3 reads CASSPGTNTEAFF. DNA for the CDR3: TGTGCCAGCTCACCAGGGACTAACACTGAAGCTTTCTTT.

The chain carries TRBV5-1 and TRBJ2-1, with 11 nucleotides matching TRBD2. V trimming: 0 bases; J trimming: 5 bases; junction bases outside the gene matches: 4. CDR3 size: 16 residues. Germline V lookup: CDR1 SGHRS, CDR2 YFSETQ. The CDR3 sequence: CASSLVPGLADNEQFF. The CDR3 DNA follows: TGCGCCAGCAGCTTGGTACCGGGACTAGCGGACAATGAGCAGTTCTTC.

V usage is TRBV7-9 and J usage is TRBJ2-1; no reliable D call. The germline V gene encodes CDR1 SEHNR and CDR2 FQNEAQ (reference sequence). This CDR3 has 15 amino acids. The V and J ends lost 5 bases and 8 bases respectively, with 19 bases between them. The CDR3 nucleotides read TGTGCCAGCAGCCCCGGCAGGCAACTGTCCTATGAGCAGTTCTTC. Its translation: CASSPGRQLSYEQFF.

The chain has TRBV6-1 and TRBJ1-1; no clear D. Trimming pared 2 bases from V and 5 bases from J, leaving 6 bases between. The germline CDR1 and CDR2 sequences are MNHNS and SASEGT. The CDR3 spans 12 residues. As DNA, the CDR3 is TGTGCCAGCAGTGAACACCAAACTGAAGCTTTCTTT. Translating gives CASSEHQTEAFF.

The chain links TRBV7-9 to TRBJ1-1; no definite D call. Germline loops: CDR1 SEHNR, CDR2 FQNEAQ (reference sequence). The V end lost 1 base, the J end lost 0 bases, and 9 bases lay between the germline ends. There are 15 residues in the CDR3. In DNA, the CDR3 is TGTGCCAGCAGCTTAGGCGGCAGGCTGAACACTGAAGCTTTCTTT. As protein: CASSLGGRLNTEAFF.

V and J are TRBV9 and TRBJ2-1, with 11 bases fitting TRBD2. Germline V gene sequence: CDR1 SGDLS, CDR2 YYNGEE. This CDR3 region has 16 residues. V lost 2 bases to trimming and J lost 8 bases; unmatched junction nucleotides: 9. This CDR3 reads CASSVSLAGVFDEQFF. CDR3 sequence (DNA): TGTGCCAGCAGCGTGTCACTAGCGGGAGTGTTCGATGAGCAGTTCTTC.

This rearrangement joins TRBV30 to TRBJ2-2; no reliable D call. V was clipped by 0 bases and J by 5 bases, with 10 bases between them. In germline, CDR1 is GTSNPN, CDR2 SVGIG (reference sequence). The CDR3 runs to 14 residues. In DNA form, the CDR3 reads TGTGCCTGGAGTGTAGAGAGCGTGACCGGGGAGCTGTTTTTT. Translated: CAWSVESVTGELFF.

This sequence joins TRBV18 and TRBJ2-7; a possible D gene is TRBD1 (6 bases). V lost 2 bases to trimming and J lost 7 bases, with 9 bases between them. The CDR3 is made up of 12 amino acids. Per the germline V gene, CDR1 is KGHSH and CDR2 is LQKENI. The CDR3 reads CASSPGTTEQYF. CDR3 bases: TGTGCCAGCTCACCAGGGACAACAGAGCAGTACTTC.

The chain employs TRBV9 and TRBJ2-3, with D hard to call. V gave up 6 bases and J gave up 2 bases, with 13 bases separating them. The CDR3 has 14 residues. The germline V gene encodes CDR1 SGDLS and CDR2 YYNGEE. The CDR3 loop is CASNPRVNTDTQYF. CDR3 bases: TGTGCCAGCAACCCTAGAGTTAACACAGATACGCAGTATTTT. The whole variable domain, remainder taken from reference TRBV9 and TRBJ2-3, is DSGVTQTPKHLITATGQRVTLRCSPRSGDLSVYWYQQSLDQGLQFLIQYYNGEERAKGNILERFSAQQFPDLHSELNLSSLELGDSALYFCASNPRVNTDTQYFGPGTRLTVL.